The 23 T cell receptor beta chains reported below all come from one sample, sequenced in a study of CD8+ T cells in alopecia areata. As the sequencing template, cDNA was produced by extracting RNA and reverse transcribing it. Measured with immunoSEQ multiplex PCR; TCRdb has only the in-frame clones, and not every one. The sample includes 200,000 to 250,000 clones, around two thirds seen only once; the top ten take approximately 1.2%. Sample: CD4+ T cells sorted from blood, taken at week 0. The receptor source for this set is a human donor with alopecia areata.

This clone was counted only a few times. The chain uses TRBV9 and TRBJ1-1, with 10 bases that match TRBD1. V trimming: 3 bases; J trimming: 4 bases; junction bases outside the gene matches: 12. The CDR3 is 17 residues long. Germline assignment: CDR1 SGDLS and CDR2 YYNGEE. CDR3 amino acids: CASSAKRTGGVTTEAFF. The CDR3 DNA follows: TGTGCCAGCAGCGCGAAGAGGACAGGGGGTGTAACCACTGAAGCTTTCTTT.

The chain has TRBV9 and TRBJ2-7, with 7 bases matching TRBD1. Germline CDR1 is SGDLS and CDR2 is YYNGEE. There are 14 residues in the CDR3. The J segment lost 1 base and the V segment lost 3 bases, leaving 4 bases of the junction unmatched. The CDR3 reads CASSAGQVSYEQYF. The CDR3 DNA follows: TGTGCCAGCAGCGCCGGACAGGTTTCCTACGAGCAGTACTTC.

This chain uses TRBV2 with TRBJ2-5, with TRBD1 matching 8 bases. The CDR3 covers 13 residues. V was clipped by 6 bases and J by 3 bases; unmatched bases: 3. Germline loops: CDR1 SNHLY, CDR2 FYNNEI. CDR3 sequence: CASREDREETQYF. In nucleotides, the CDR3 is TGTGCCAGCAGAGAGGACAGGGAAGAGACCCAGTACTTC. The full variable domain, its missing parts supplied by reference TRBV2 and TRBJ2-5, is EPEVTQTPSHQVTQMGQEVILRCVPISNHLYFYWYRQILGQKVEFLVSFYNNEISEKSEIFDDQFSVERPDGSNFTLKIRSTKLEDSAMYFCASREDREETQYFGPGTRLLVL.

V is TRBV4-1 and J is TRBJ2-4, with a tentative D call TRBD1 (5 bases). The CDR3 loop spans 16 amino acids. Germline V gives CDR1 MGHRA, CDR2 YSYEKL. The V gene lost 0 bases and the J gene lost 1 base, with 10 bases spanning the gap. CDR3 DNA sequence: TGCGCCAGCAGCCAAGAAGGGGCTGGGGCCAAAAACATTCAGTACTTC. This translates into CASSQEGAGAKNIQYF.

CDR3 sequence reads: CASSSQGTTVNEQFF. DNA of the CDR3: TGTGCCAGCAGTAGCCAGGGGACGACAGTCAATGAGCAGTTCTTC. The V and J genes are TRBV25-1 and TRBJ2-1, with D tentatively TRBD1 (6 bases). CDR1 is MGHDK, CDR2 SYGVNS, per germline. This CDR3 has 15 amino acids. The germline V and J ends were trimmed by 5 bases and 6 bases, with 17 bases remaining between them. The full variable domain, with the rest looked up from reference TRBV25-1 and TRBJ2-1, is EADIYQTPRYLVIGTGKKITLECSQTMGHDKMYWYQQDPGMELHLIHYSYGVNSTEKGDLSSESTVSRIRTEHFPLTLESARPSHTSQYLCASSSQGTTVNEQFFGPGTRLTVL.

The chain couples TRBV29-1 to TRBJ2-3, with 8 bases aligning to TRBD1. CDR1 and CDR2 (germline): SQVTM, ANQGSEA. Losses at the gene ends were 4 bases for V and 1 base for J; bases not matched to a gene: 4. The CDR3 has 14 amino acids. The CDR3 region has the DNA TGCAGCGTTGGTCTGGGACAGGGCACAGATACGCAGTATTTT. It encodes CSVGLGQGTDTQYF.

The V gene is TRBV5-1, the J gene TRBJ2-1, with D possibly being TRBD1 (6 bases). CDR3 length equals 16 residues. The germline V gene encodes CDR1 SGHRS and CDR2 YFSETQ. V shed 4 bases and J shed 2 bases, with 16 bases lying between them. The CDR3 reads CASSPPPGTPYNEQFF. The CDR3 DNA is TGCGCCAGCAGCCCCCCTCCCGGGACACCCTACAATGAGCAGTTCTTC.

The CDR3 here is CASSARQSSYEQYF. CDR3 DNA: TGTGCCAGCAGCGCCCGACAGAGCTCCTACGAGCAGTACTTC. This chain uses TRBV9 with TRBJ2-7; maybe TRBD1 (5 bases). The ends were cut back, 3 bases at V and 0 bases at J, with 10 bases in the middle. CDR1 and CDR2 (germline): SGDLS, YYNGEE. There are 14 residues in the CDR3. Using reference TRBV9 and TRBJ2-7 for the parts outside the CDR3, the full variable domain is DSGVTQTPKHLITATGQRVTLRCSPRSGDLSVYWYQQSLDQGLQFLIQYYNGEERAKGNILERFSAQQFPDLHSELNLSSLELGDSALYFCASSARQSSYEQYFGPGTRLTVT.

V and J are TRBV29-1 and TRBJ2-1; D is perhaps TRBD1 or TRBD2 (5 bases each). Trimming left V 3 bases short and J 5 bases short, with 8 bases between. The CDR3 sequence is 12 residues long. Germline V gives CDR1 SQVTM, CDR2 ANQGSEA. The chain's CDR3 is CSVERGNNEQFF. The CDR3 DNA is TGCAGCGTTGAGAGGGGAAACAATGAGCAGTTCTTC.

The V and J genes are TRBV30 and TRBJ1-5; maybe TRBD1 (6 bases). The CDR3 runs 13 residues. V was cut by 5 bases and J by 4 bases, with 12 bases left in between. Per the germline V gene, CDR1 is GTSNPN and CDR2 is SVGIG (reference sequence). The CDR3 sequence is CAWATGQNQPQHF. The DNA of the CDR3 is TGTGCCTGGGCGACAGGCCAGAATCAGCCCCAGCATTTT.

The CDR3 nucleotides read TGTGCCAGCAGCCCACGGAGGGACAATTCACCCCTCCACTTT. Translating gives CASSPRRDNSPLHF. The rearrangement uses TRBV7-2 and TRBJ1-6; TRBD1 is a possible D gene (5 bases). Germline V gene data show CDR1 as SGHTA and CDR2 as FQGNSA. The CDR3 is 14 amino acids. V lost 5 bases and J 7 bases, leaving 12 bases between the germline ends.

The chain joins TRBV9 to TRBJ2-5; weak D call: TRBD2 (5 bases). CDR3 size: 14 residues. Germline-derived CDR1 and CDR2 are SGDLS and YYNGEE. V lost 0 bases and J 7 bases, leaving 13 bases between the germline ends. CDR3 region: CASSVDVRVGTQYF. The CDR3 region has the DNA TGTGCCAGCAGCGTAGATGTGCGGGTGGGGACCCAGTACTTC.

The V call is TRBV30, the J call TRBJ1-3; D is ambiguous. Germline V gene lookup returns CDR1 GTSNPN and CDR2 SVGIG (reference sequence). There are 16 residues in the CDR3. V gave up 2 bases and J gave up 2 bases, with 16 bases separating them. CDR3 region: CAWSPQFAGAGNTIYF. As DNA, the CDR3 is TGTGCCTGGAGTCCCCAGTTTGCCGGCGCTGGAAACACCATATATTTT.

This chain links TRBV19 with TRBJ2-3, with D uncertain. Germline V gene sequence: CDR1 LNHDA, CDR2 SQIVND (reference sequence). This CDR3 spans 13 amino acids. V dropped 6 bases and J dropped 2 bases, with 9 bases sitting between them. CDR3 nucleotides: TGTGCCAGTAGCCCATCGACCACAGATACGCAGTATTTT. Translation: CASSPSTTDTQYF.

A few counts support this clone. The V call is TRBV7-2, the J call TRBJ2-3, with 7 nucleotides matching TRBD2. Germline CDR1 SGHTA, CDR2 FQGNSA. CDR3 size: 18 residues. Trimming took 5 bases from V and 1 from J; bases not matched to a gene: 15. DNA for the CDR3: TGTGCCAGCAGCGCCCCCCCGGAGTTTGCGGGGGGCACAGATACGCAGTATTTT. This translates into CASSAPPEFAGGTDTQYF.

In its sample, this clone was seen once. The chain has TRBV5-6 and TRBJ1-1, with 10 bases lining up with TRBD1. The CDR3 totals 15 residues. Looked up from germline, CDR1 is SGHDT and CDR2 is YYEEEE. Germline trimming cut 3 bases from V and 3 bases from J; bases unmatched to any gene: 5. This CDR3 is CASSSRQGADTEAFF. In DNA, the CDR3 is TGTGCCAGCAGCTCGAGACAGGGGGCGGACACTGAAGCTTTCTTT. Looking up the rest from reference TRBV5-6 and TRBJ1-1 gives the full variable domain: DAGVTQSPTHLIKTRGQQVTLRCSPKSGHDTVSWYQQALGQGPQFIFQYYEEEERQRGNFPDRFSGHQFPNYSSELNVNALLLGDSALYLCASSSRQGADTEAFFGQGTRLTVV.

The CDR3 region is CAWGNRGNQPQHF. CDR3 nucleotide sequence: TGTGCCTGGGGTAACAGGGGGAATCAGCCCCAGCATTTT. The V call is TRBV30, the J call TRBJ1-5; TRBD1 matches 8 bases. The germline gives CDR1 GTSNPN, CDR2 SVGIG (reference sequence). The CDR3 has 13 residues. V lost 5 bases, J lost 4 bases, and 4 bases stayed unmatched.

As for this clone: At one of its ends the junction is not consistent with the germline gene, which may arise from a read error. The chain uses TRBV29-1 and TRBJ2-5; TRBD1 matches 7 bases. Germline assignment: CDR1 SQVTM and CDR2 ANQGSEA. This CDR3 comprises 12 residues. The CDR3 loop is CSGRDRRETRYF. CDR3 coding DNA: TGCAGCGGCCGGGACAGAAGAGAGACCCGGTACTTC. Drawing the rest from reference TRBV29-1 and TRBJ2-5, the complete variable domain is SAVISQKPSRDICQRGTSLTIQCQVDSQVTMMFWYRQQPGQSLTLIATANQGSEATYESGFVIDKFPISRPNLTFSTLTVSNMSPEDSSIYLCSGRDRRETRYFGPGTRLLVL.

The rearrangement uses TRBV5-4 and TRBJ2-1, with unresolved D. The CDR3 extends over 13 amino acids. With 4 bases removed from V and 8 bases from J, the gap between germline ends came to 13 bases. The germline V gene encodes CDR1 SGHNT and CDR2 YYREEE (reference sequence). In DNA form, the CDR3 reads TGTGCCAGCAGCCGGCCCGATCGGGATGAGCAGTTCTTC. It is translated as CASSRPDRDEQFF.

The chain carries TRBV7-2 and TRBJ2-2; 10 bases fit TRBD1. CDR3 length: 17 residues. With 5 bases clipped from V and 6 bases from J, the junction kept 12 bases outside the gene matches. CDR1 is SGHTA, CDR2 FQGNSA, per germline. In nucleotides, the CDR3 is TGTGCCAGCAGCCTGAACCGTGTGGGACAGGGGTCCGGGGAGCTGTTTTTT. This sequence encodes CASSLNRVGQGSGELFF.

The rearrangement uses TRBV27 and TRBJ2-2, with D possibly TRBD2 on 6 matching bases. CDR3 length: 16 residues. V was cut by 7 bases and J by 0 bases, with 15 bases left in between. Germline V CDR1 and CDR2: MNHEY, SMNVEV (reference sequence). CDR3 in amino acids: CASILRRVSNTGELFF. CDR3 nucleotide sequence: TGTGCCAGCATCTTAAGGAGGGTTTCGAACACCGGGGAGCTGTTTTTT.

The V gene is TRBV29-1, the J gene TRBJ2-3; D not resolved. The germline V and J ends were trimmed by 1 base and 0 bases, with 5 bases remaining between them. CDR3 length equals 13 residues. Germline V CDR1 and CDR2: SQVTM, ANQGSEA. CDR3 amino acids: CSVEGGSTDTQYF. Here the CDR3 DNA reads TGCAGCGTTGAAGGGGGAAGCACAGATACGCAGTATTTT.

This chain links TRBV4-1 with TRBJ2-2; no reliable D call. The CDR3 runs to 13 residues. V was pared by 7 bases and J by 6 bases, with 12 bases between. Germline assignment: CDR1 MGHRA and CDR2 YSYEKL. This CDR3 reads CASTKVGAGELFF. The CDR3 bases are TGCGCCAGCACCAAAGTTGGGGCCGGGGAGCTGTTTTTT.